This is a list of T cell receptor beta chains from one sample in a study of T cells in Graves' hyperthyroidism and ophthalmopathy. One entry per CDR3 protein results from TCRdb running MiXCR on the multiplex PCR reads. The data contain 550,000 to 700,000 distinct CDR3 sequences, around 46% of them seen just once; the ten biggest clones take up around 20%. Specimen: peripheral blood or thyroid tissue (not recorded which). The receptors were gathered from an adult woman with Graves' disease, either hyperthyroidism or ophthalmopathy (not recorded which). The CDR3 runs from the conserved cysteine through the conserved F or W. Each record gives: V gene, D gene, J gene, clone size, CDR3 protein, CDR3 DNA. D genes are given only for firm matches. Clone size is shown for a subset of rows, as once, few, many or a class of expanded clone.

TRBV29-1	.	TRBJ1-2	.	CSAGTGPGYTF	TGCAGCGCCGGGACCGGTCCAGGCTACACCTTC
TRBV6-5	.	TRBJ2-2	.	CASSPGDRRPGELFF	TGTGCCAGCAGTCCAGGGGACCGTCGACCCGGGGAGCTGTTTTTT
TRBV15	TRBD1	TRBJ2-7	.	CATSRGGTGPREQYF	TGTGCCACCAGCAGAGGAGGGACAGGGCCGCGAGAGCAGTACTTC
TRBV15	.	TRBJ2-5	few	CATSRGGVGLQETQYF	TGTGCCACCAGCAGAGGGGGGGTAGGGCTTCAAGAGACCCAGTACTTC
TRBV10-3	.	TRBJ1-3	many	CAISPQRQSRNTIYF	TGTGCCATCAGTCCTCAACGACAGTCTCGTAACACCATATATTTT
TRBV7-2	.	TRBJ2-7	.	CASSLGWAEGYEQYF	TGTGCCAGCAGCCTGGGATGGGCAGAGGGATACGAGCAGTACTTC
TRBV3-1	TRBD2	TRBJ2-7	few	CASSQVVASGGSYEQYF	TGTGCCAGCAGCCAAGTAGTTGCTAGCGGGGGCTCCTACGAGCAGTACTTC
TRBV6-1	.	TRBJ1-6	many	CASSEREGRGNSPLHF	TGTGCCAGCAGTGAACGCGAAGGGAGAGGCAATTCACCCCTCCACTTT
TRBV20-1	.	TRBJ2-6	.	CSASSSSGANVLTF	TGCAGCGCTAGTTCCAGCTCTGGGGCCAACGTCCTGACTTTC
TRBV7-9	.	TRBJ1-5	few	CASSESSQPQHF	TGTGCCAGCAGTGAATCAAGTCAGCCCCAGCATTTT